This passage covers 24 T cell receptor beta chains from one sample sequenced in a study of shared clonotypes between healthy human individuals. Repertoires were generated with immunoSEQ multiplex PCR, while TCRdb's copy carries only in-frame clones and drops some. The data show around 1.5 million clones, 95% to 99% seen once. Sequencing input: naive CD4+ T cells sorted from blood. Subset described: CD45RA+ positively selected. The receptors were gathered from a man under 40 in good health.

V usage is TRBV18 and J usage is TRBJ2-2; D ambiguous. Germline CDR1 is KGHSH and CDR2 is LQKENI. With 5 bases removed from V and 4 bases from J, the gap between germline ends came to 8 bases. The CDR3 has 13 amino acids. The CDR3 nucleotides are TGTGCCAGCTCAGAGTCGCGCACCGGGGAGCTGTTTTTT. It yields the protein CASSESRTGELFF. Together with reference TRBV18 and TRBJ2-2, the CDR3 gives the full variable domain: NAGVMQNPRHLVRRRGQEARLRCSPMKGHSHVYWYRQLPEEGLKFMVYLQKENIIDESGMPKERFSAEFPKEGPSILRIQQVVRGDSAAYFCASSESRTGELFFGEGSRLTVL.

This chain connects TRBV28 to TRBJ2-7; 9 nucleotides match TRBD1. The V gene end was trimmed by 6 bases and the J gene end by 5 bases; junction bases not matched to a gene: 17. Germline assignment: CDR1 MDHEN and CDR2 SYDVKM. This CDR3 spans 17 amino acids. The DNA of the CDR3 is TGTGCCAGCAGCCAGGACAGGGGAGGCTTAAGGACCCACGAGCAGTACTTC. Amino acids: CASSQDRGGLRTHEQYF.

The chain links TRBV7-2 to TRBJ1-5; D not resolved. CDR1 SGHTA and CDR2 FQGNSA come from the germline V gene. Between the trimmed V and J ends, which lost 5 bases and 3 bases, there was a span of 5 bases. The CDR3 loop spans 12 amino acids. CDR3 bases: TGTGCCAGCAGCCCGAACAATCAGCCCCAGCATTTT. This encodes CASSPNNQPQHF.

The chain has TRBV11-3 and TRBJ2-1, with 13 bases fitting TRBD2. Germline trimming cut 5 bases from V and 7 bases from J; bases unmatched to any gene: 2. This CDR3 comprises 14 residues. Germline V lookup: CDR1 SGHNT, CDR2 YENEEA. CDR3 bases: TGTGCCAGCAGCGGACTAGCGGGAGTAAATGAGCAGTTCTTC. It codes for CASSGLAGVNEQFF.

The J gene is TRBJ2-3, the V gene TRBV28; D remains ambiguous. Per germline, CDR1 MDHEN and CDR2 SYDVKM. The CDR3 sequence is 20 residues long. The V and J ends lost 2 bases and 0 bases respectively, with 24 bases between them. CDR3 DNA: TGTGCCAGCAGTTTAATTCTGCAAGCCTCACTTTTAGTTAGCACAGATACGCAGTATTTT. This sequence encodes CASSLILQASLLVSTDTQYF.

This clone came up once. V is TRBV6-6 and J is TRBJ1-3; perhaps TRBD1 as D (5 bases). Germline lookup yields CDR1 MNHNY and CDR2 SVGAGI (reference sequence). The CDR3 sequence is 15 residues long. V was shortened by 4 bases and J by 4 bases, with 14 bases between the two germline ends. Here the CDR3 reads CASSWGGPRGNTIYF. DNA of the CDR3: TGTGCCAGCAGTTGGGGGGGTCCCCGGGGAAACACCATATATTTT.

This chain connects TRBV5-1 to TRBJ2-7, with 10 bases identical to TRBD1. Unmatched junction bases numbered 4, after V lost 5 bases and J lost 2 bases. This CDR3 is built from 14 residues. Germline V gives CDR1 SGHRS, CDR2 YFSETQ. DNA of the CDR3: TGCGCCAGCAGGTCCGGGACAGGGGCCTACGAGCAGTACTTC. Protein sequence: CASRSGTGAYEQYF.

This chain links TRBV10-3 with TRBJ2-2; D could derive from TRBD1 or TRBD2 (5 bases each). Germline CDR1 reads ENHRY; CDR2 reads SYGVKD. The CDR3 is 16 amino acids. The germline V and J ends were trimmed by 3 bases and 4 bases, with 15 bases remaining between them. CDR3 residues: CAISDHRDGITGELFF. The DNA for the CDR3 is TGTGCCATCAGTGACCACCGGGACGGAATCACCGGGGAGCTGTTTTTT.

V usage is TRBV6-5 and J usage is TRBJ1-2, with D possibly being TRBD1 (5 bases). CDR1 MNHEY and CDR2 SVGAGI come from the germline V gene. V dropped 5 bases and J dropped 2 bases, with 15 bases sitting between them. The CDR3 covers 15 residues. CDR3 residues: CASSAVGQKNYGYTF. CDR3 DNA sequence: TGTGCCAGCAGTGCCGTTGGACAAAAAAACTATGGCTACACCTTC.

The chain uses TRBV15 and TRBJ1-1; no definite D call. Trimming shortened V by 5 bases and J by 3 bases, and 10 bases separated the two germline ends. Germline values: CDR1 LNHNV, CDR2 YYDKDF (reference sequence). CDR3 length: 13 residues. The DNA for the CDR3 is TGTGCCACCAGCCCTAGACGGGACACTGAAGCTTTCTTT. Its protein product is CATSPRRDTEAFF.

This sequence joins TRBV6-1 and TRBJ2-1, with D possibly being TRBD1 (6 bases). V was pared by 6 bases and J by 0 bases, with 12 bases between. The CDR3 totals 15 residues. Germline assignment: CDR1 MNHNS and CDR2 SASEGT. CDR3 in DNA: TGTGCCAGCAGGAAAGGACAGAGCTCCTACAATGAGCAGTTCTTC. Amino acids: CASRKGQSSYNEQFF.

The chain links TRBV23-1 to TRBJ2-7; D gene ambiguous. TRBV23-1 is known as an ORF, though its function is uncertain. The CDR3 loop spans 13 amino acids. The ends were cut back, 7 bases at V and 6 bases at J, with 16 bases in the middle. The CDR3 bases are TGCGCCAGCACACCACTTCTCACTACCGAGCAGTACTTC. It encodes CASTPLLTTEQYF.

The chain has TRBV5-4 and TRBJ2-5; D not resolved. Trimming pared 5 bases from V and 1 base from J, leaving 9 bases between. This CDR3 contains 13 residues. The germline V gene has CDR1 SGHNT and CDR2 YYREEE (reference sequence). CDR3 in DNA: TGTGCCAGCAGTGTGAACACCCAAGAGACCCAGTACTTC. Residues: CASSVNTQETQYF.

This clone was seen just once. V and J are TRBV10-3 and TRBJ2-3; TRBD2 matches at 8 bases. Germline V lookup: CDR1 ENHRY, CDR2 SYGVKD. The CDR3 contains 16 residues. After removal of 5 bases from V and 0 bases from J, the junction contained 7 bases not matched to a gene. CDR3 in amino acids: CAISIMSSGSTDTQYF. DNA for the CDR3: TGTGCCATCAGTATTATGTCTAGCGGGAGCACAGATACGCAGTATTTT.

This clone was counted once. The genes are TRBV15 and TRBJ2-5; perhaps D is TRBD1 or TRBD2 (5 bases each). The germline V gene encodes CDR1 LNHNV and CDR2 YYDKDF (reference sequence). V lost 1 base and J lost 6, with 21 bases in between. This CDR3 has 17 residues. DNA for the CDR3: TGTGCCACCAGCAGAGCGATCGGGACGAGCATGGGGAAGACCCAGTACTTC. Translation gives CATSRAIGTSMGKTQYF.

The J gene is TRBJ2-3, the V gene TRBV2; 8 bases map to TRBD2. V shed 7 bases, J shed 0 bases, and the junction held 6 bases outside the gene matches. This CDR3 is 15 amino acids long. CDR1 and CDR2 (germline): SNHLY, FYNNEI. The CDR3 DNA sequence: TGTGCCAGCAAGATAGCGGGGACCAGCACAGATACGCAGTATTTT. Translated, it gives CASKIAGTSTDTQYF.

This chain joins TRBV2 and TRBJ2-7; D might be TRBD2 (5 bases). The ends were cut back, 5 bases at V and 4 bases at J, with 6 bases in the middle. Germline assignment: CDR1 SNHLY and CDR2 FYNNEI. This CDR3 contains 11 residues. CDR3 amino acids: CASSWEYEQYF. The CDR3, as DNA: TGTGCCAGCAGTTGGGAGTACGAGCAGTACTTC.

The genes are TRBV20-1 and TRBJ1-2, with 9 nucleotides matching TRBD1. CDR1 and CDR2 (germline): DFQATT, SNEGSKA (reference sequence). CDR3 length equals 11 residues. The junction had 2 bases not matched to a gene; V was cut back by 4 bases and J by 8 bases. As DNA, the CDR3 is TGCAGTGCTAACAGGGGGCAAGGCTACACCTTC. As protein: CSANRGQGYTF.

This sequence joins TRBV18 and TRBJ1-3, with D unresolved. Looked up from germline, CDR1 is KGHSH and CDR2 is LQKENI. CDR3 length: 15 residues. V was pared by 2 bases and J by 0 bases, with 8 bases between. The CDR3: CASSPSSDSGNTIYF. DNA for the CDR3: TGTGCCAGCTCACCATCGAGTGACTCTGGAAACACCATATATTTT. Combining the CDR3 with reference TRBV18 and TRBJ1-3 gives the whole variable domain NAGVMQNPRHLVRRRGQEARLRCSPMKGHSHVYWYRQLPEEGLKFMVYLQKENIIDESGMPKERFSAEFPKEGPSILRIQQVVRGDSAAYFCASSPSSDSGNTIYFGEGSWLTVV.

The rearrangement joins TRBV18 to TRBJ2-7, with TRBD1 matching over 12 bases. Germline loops: CDR1 KGHSH, CDR2 LQKENI. The CDR3 sequence is 14 residues long. Losses at the gene ends were 5 bases for V and 5 bases for J; bases not matched to a gene: 4. The CDR3 bases are TGTGCCAGCTCATCCGGGACAGGGGGCGACGAGCAGTACTTC. It codes for CASSSGTGGDEQYF.

The chain employs TRBV2 and TRBJ2-5; D perhaps matches TRBD2 (5 bases). Germline V CDR1 and CDR2: SNHLY, FYNNEI. The V gene lost 6 bases and the J gene lost 5 bases, with 16 bases spanning the gap. The CDR3 is 14 amino acids. This CDR3 is CASREGRSWETQYF. The CDR3 DNA follows: TGTGCCAGCAGAGAGGGCCGGAGTTGGGAGACCCAGTACTTC.

This clone occurred a few times. Other DNA sequences from this sample encode an identical CDR3 as well. This chain joins TRBV5-1 and TRBJ2-1, with 7 bases lining up with TRBD1. Per the germline V gene, CDR1 is SGHRS and CDR2 is YFSETQ. V shed 2 bases, J shed 4 bases, and the junction held 3 bases outside the gene matches. The CDR3 length is 14 residues. CDR3 nucleotide sequence: TGCGCCAGCAGCTTACGGGACAGTTACAATGAGCAGTTCTTC. This codes for CASSLRDSYNEQFF.

The chain employs TRBV6-5 and TRBJ1-5; TRBD1 matches at 7 bases. The CDR3 consists of 15 residues. The germline CDR1 and CDR2 sequences are MNHEY and SVGAGI. V gave up 2 bases and J gave up 7 bases; unmatched junction bases: 8. The CDR3 coding sequence is TGTGCCAGCAGTTACAAGGGGGCAGCGGGGCAGCCCCAGCATTTT. Its protein is CASSYKGAAGQPQHF.

The chain is built from TRBV11-3 and TRBJ2-2; weak D call: TRBD2 (5 bases). The CDR3 has 15 residues. Germline lookup yields CDR1 SGHNT and CDR2 YENEEA. V was trimmed by 5 bases and J by 5 bases, leaving 15 bases between them. CDR3 in DNA: TGTGCCAGCAGCAACCGGGTTCGCGGGACCGGGGAGCTGTTTTTT. This gives the protein CASSNRVRGTGELFF.